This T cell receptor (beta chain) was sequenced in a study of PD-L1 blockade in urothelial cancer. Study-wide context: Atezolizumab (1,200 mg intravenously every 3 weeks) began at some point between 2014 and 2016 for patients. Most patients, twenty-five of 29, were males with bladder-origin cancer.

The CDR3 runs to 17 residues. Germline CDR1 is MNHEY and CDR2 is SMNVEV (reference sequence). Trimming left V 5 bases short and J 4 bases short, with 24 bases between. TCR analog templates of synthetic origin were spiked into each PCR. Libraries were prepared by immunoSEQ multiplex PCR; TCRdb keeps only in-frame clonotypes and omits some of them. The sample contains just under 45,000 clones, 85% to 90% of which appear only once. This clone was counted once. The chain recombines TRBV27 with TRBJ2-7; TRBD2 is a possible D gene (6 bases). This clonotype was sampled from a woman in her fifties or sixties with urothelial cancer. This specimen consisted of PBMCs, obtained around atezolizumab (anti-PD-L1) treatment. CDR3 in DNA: TGTGCCAGCAGTACGGGGGACCGGCTTGCGAGGGGATACGAGCAGTACTTC. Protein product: CASSTGDRLARGYEQYF.